A single sample gave rise to the 10 T cell receptor beta chains below, sequenced in a study of control samples from healthy donors and cancer patients. The method was immunoSEQ multiplex PCR; TCRdb's version includes in-frame clones alone and lacks a portion of them. The table has some 140,000 clones, about nine tenths seen once. Sequenced input: blood. The receptors shown here come from a man younger than 40 in good health.

This chain connects TRBV9 to TRBJ2-2, with D hard to call. The CDR3 is 13 amino acids. CDR1 and CDR2 from the germline V gene are SGDLS and YYNGEE. The V end was cut by 0 bases, the J end by 4 bases, with 4 bases between. CDR3: CASSVATTGELFF. As DNA, the CDR3 is TGTGCCAGCAGCGTAGCCACCACCGGGGAGCTGTTTTTT.

V and J are TRBV28 and TRBJ1-6, with a tentative D call TRBD1 (5 bases). V gave up 3 bases and J gave up 9 bases, with 27 bases separating them. The CDR3 covers 19 residues. Germline assignment: CDR1 MDHEN and CDR2 SYDVKM. Written as DNA, the CDR3 is TGTGCCAGCAGTTTCGTGGCAGGTCAAGGGGTGCCGTTCCGTTCACCCCTCCACTTT. It encodes CASSFVAGQGVPFRSPLHF.

This chain links TRBV14 with TRBJ1-1, with D perhaps matching TRBD1 (6 bases). V was pared by 2 bases and J by 12 bases, with 16 bases between. Germline assignment: CDR1 SGHDN and CDR2 FVKESK. This CDR3 spans 13 amino acids. DNA for the CDR3: TGTGCCAGCAGCCAATCTGGGGGCGCCGTCTCTTTCTTT. Protein product: CASSQSGGAVSFF.

The chain joins TRBV29-1 to TRBJ2-1; 9 bases map to TRBD1. V shed 2 bases, J shed 2 bases, and the junction held 1 base outside the gene matches. The CDR3 contains 14 residues. Germline assignment: CDR1 SQVTM and CDR2 ANQGSEA. The CDR3 nucleotides read TGCAGCGTTGAAACAGGGGGCCCCTACAATGAGCAGTTCTTC. As protein: CSVETGGPYNEQFF.

The J gene is TRBJ2-7, the V gene TRBV5-1; D gene ambiguous. The CDR3 runs to 11 residues. Germline CDR1 is SGHRS and CDR2 is YFSETQ. Trimming took off 2 bases at V and 5 bases at J, with 5 bases between the two ends. DNA of the CDR3: TGCGCCAGCAGCTTAAAACACGAGCAGTACTTC. Protein: CASSLKHEQYF.

This clone occurred once. The chain joins TRBV11-1 to TRBJ2-7; D gene unclear. The CDR3 extends over 12 amino acids. Germline V lookup: CDR1 SGHAT, CDR2 FQDESV (reference sequence). Trimming removed 5 bases from V and 3 bases from J, with 8 bases in between. The CDR3 protein is CASSPSRYEQYF. In DNA form, the CDR3 reads TGTGCCAGCAGCCCCTCCCGCTACGAGCAGTACTTC.

J is TRBJ1-5 and V is TRBV19, with a weak D call TRBD1 (5 bases). Trimming pared 3 bases from V and 4 bases from J, leaving 10 bases between. This CDR3 has 14 amino acids. Germline-derived CDR1 and CDR2 are LNHDA and SQIVND (reference sequence). DNA of the CDR3: TGTGCCAGTAGTATGGGGCCACAGAATCAGCCCCAGCATTTT. As protein: CASSMGPQNQPQHF.

The J gene is TRBJ2-6, the V gene TRBV6-2 or TRBV6-3; D is unclear. Germline lookup yields CDR1 MNHEY and CDR2 SVGEGT. This CDR3 is 14 amino acids long. V lost 6 bases and J 0 bases, leaving 6 bases between the germline ends. Here the CDR3 DNA reads TGTGCCAGCAGCGACCGCTCTGGGGCCAACGTCCTGACTTTC. Residues: CASSDRSGANVLTF.

This rearrangement joins TRBV29-1 to TRBJ1-1; D gene uncertain. V was cut by 5 bases and J by 0 bases, with 7 bases left in between. The CDR3 consists of 12 residues. Germline CDR1 and CDR2: SQVTM and ANQGSEA. DNA of the CDR3: TGCAGCGTTCTGGGAGTGAACACTGAAGCTTTCTTT. Amino acid sequence: CSVLGVNTEAFF.

This clone has a handful of counts. The V call is TRBV2, the J call TRBJ1-1, with D unresolved. The CDR3 spans 14 residues. V was clipped by 5 bases and J by 8 bases, with 18 bases between them. The germline V gene encodes CDR1 SNHLY and CDR2 FYNNEI. In DNA form, the CDR3 reads TGTGCCAGCAGTCCGATGTCGAGGATCACGGAAGCTTTCTTT. This encodes CASSPMSRITEAFF.